This T cell receptor (beta chain) was sequenced during a study of T cells in women clearing cervical HPV infection. Study details: Controls gave blood once infection was undetectable; cases at lesion identification. Case blood was drawn a median approximately 160 days after lesion detection. Broader study findings: Associations may precede or follow infection; HPV-specific or memory T cells were not isolated.

As concerns this clone: What it recognizes is unknown. The missing CDR3 end, 3 residues past where the read stops, is filled in from the germline J gene.

Here immunoSEQ multiplex PCR was the method, and the copy in TCRdb shows in-frame clones only, minus some. The sample data list some 40,000 clones. Germline lookup yields CDR1 DFQATT and CDR2 SNEGSKA (reference sequence). The CDR3 contains 13 residues. Between the trimmed V and J ends, which lost 2 bases and 2 bases, there was a span of 10 bases. Cervical HPV DNA detected by MY09/MY11 PCR, typed by dot-blot. The clonotype comes from a woman between 18 and 69 years old with a cervical HPV16 infection that either progressed to CIN3+ or cleared (not recorded which). This sequence joins TRBV20-1 and TRBJ2-7; D remains unclear. Specimen: blood buffy coat. This CDR3 is CSARKRQAYEQYF. CDR3 bases read: TGCAGTGCTAGAAAACGACAAGCCTACGAG.